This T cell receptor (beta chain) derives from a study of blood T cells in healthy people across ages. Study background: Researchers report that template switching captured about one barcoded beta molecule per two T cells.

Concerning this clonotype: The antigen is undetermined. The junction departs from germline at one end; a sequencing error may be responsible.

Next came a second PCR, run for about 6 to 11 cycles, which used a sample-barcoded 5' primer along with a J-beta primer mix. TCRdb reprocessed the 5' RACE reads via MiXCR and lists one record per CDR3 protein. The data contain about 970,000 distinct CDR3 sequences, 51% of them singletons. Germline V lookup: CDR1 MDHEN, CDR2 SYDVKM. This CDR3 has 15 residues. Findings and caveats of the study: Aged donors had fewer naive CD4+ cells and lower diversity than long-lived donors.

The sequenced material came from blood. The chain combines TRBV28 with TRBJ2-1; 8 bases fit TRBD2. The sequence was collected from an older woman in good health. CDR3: CASSTLLAGRSTAGF. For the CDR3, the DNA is TGTGCCAGCAGTACTCTTCTAGCGGGTCGGTCCACAGCTGGCTTC.